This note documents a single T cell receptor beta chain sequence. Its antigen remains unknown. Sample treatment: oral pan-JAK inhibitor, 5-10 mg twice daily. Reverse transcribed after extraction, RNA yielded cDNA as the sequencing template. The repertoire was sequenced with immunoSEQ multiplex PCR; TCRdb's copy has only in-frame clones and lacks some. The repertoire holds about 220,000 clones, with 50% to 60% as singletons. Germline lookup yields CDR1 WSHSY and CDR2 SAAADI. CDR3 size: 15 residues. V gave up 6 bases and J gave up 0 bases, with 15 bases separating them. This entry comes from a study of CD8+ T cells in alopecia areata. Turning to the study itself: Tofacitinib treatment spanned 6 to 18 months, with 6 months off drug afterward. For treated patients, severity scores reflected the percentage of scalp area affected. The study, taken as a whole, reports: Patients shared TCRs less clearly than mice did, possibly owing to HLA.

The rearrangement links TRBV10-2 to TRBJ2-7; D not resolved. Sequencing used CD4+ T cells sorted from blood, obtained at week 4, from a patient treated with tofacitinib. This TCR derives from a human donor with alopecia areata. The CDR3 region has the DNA TGCGCCAGCAGCAGAATAGGCGATTACTCCTACGAGCAGTACTTC. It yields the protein CASSRIGDYSYEQYF.